The T cell receptor (beta chain) under discussion was sequenced for a study of shared clonotypes between healthy human individuals. Notes on this clone: Additional DNA sequences in this sample encode the identical CDR3.

Per the authors' pipeline: With immunoSEQ giving junction-only sequences and no quality scores, filtering differed. Repertoires were generated with immunoSEQ multiplex PCR, while TCRdb's copy carries only in-frame clones and drops some. The D gene and trimming were derived from the DNA, and the V and J assignments and clone size from that table. The sample shows around 1.9 million clones, roughly 91% of them seen only once. Selected positively for CCR7 and CD45RO-negative, naive CD8 cells excluded terminally differentiated effector memory CD45RA+ cells. The CDR3 is made up of 13 amino acids. The germline V gene encodes CDR1 SEHNR and CDR2 FQNEAQ (reference sequence). Between the trimmed V and J ends, which lost 4 bases and 1 base, there was a span of 6 bases.

The V gene is TRBV7-9, the J gene TRBJ2-3; D is perhaps TRBD1 (5 bases). Sequenced input: naive CD8+ T cells from PBMCs. The clonotype was recovered from a young man in good health. Some clones in this sample may be carry-over from other donors' samples. The CDR3 sequence is CASSSRGTDTQYF. The CDR3 region has the DNA TGTGCCAGCAGCTCCAGGGGCACAGATACGCAGTATTTT.